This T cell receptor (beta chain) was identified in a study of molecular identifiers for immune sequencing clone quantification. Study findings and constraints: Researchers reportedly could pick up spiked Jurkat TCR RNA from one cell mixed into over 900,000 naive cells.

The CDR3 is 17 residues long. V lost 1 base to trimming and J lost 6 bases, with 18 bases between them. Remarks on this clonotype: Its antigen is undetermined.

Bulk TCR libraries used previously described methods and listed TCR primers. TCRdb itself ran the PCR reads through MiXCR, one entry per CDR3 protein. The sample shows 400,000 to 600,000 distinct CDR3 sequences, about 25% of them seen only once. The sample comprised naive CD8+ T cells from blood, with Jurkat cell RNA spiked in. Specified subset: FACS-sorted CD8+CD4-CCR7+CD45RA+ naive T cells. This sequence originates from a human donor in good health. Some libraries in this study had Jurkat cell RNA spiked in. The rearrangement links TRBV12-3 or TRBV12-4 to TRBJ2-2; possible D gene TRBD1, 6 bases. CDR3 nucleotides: TGTGCCAGCAGTTTAGTTCCCGCAGGGGCAGCCGCCGGGGAGCTGTTTTTT. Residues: CASSLVPAGAAAGELFF.